A selection of T cell receptor beta chains follows, all from one sample in a study of shared clonotypes between healthy human individuals. Using immunoSEQ multiplex PCR, the repertoire was profiled, and TCRdb retains in-frame clones only, with some absent. Of about 590,000 clones in the sample, 95% to 96% were seen once. The sequenced material came from naive CD8+ T cells sorted from blood. These receptors were obtained from a woman aged 25 to 45 in good health. The CDR3 runs from the conserved cysteine through the conserved F or W. The D gene is left open where the match is weak. The size field is filled for only some rows; it gives once, few, many or a size class.

-	TRBV28	TRBJ2-7	-	TGTGCCAGCAGTTACGCTATGGGAGGGGGCAACGAGCAGTACTTC	CASSYAMGGGNEQYF
-	TRBV9	TRBJ2-7	-	TGTGCCAGCAGCGACAGCCAAACGGGAGTAGGTTACGAGCAGTACTTC	CASSDSQTGVGYEQYF
-	TRBV5-6	TRBJ1-2	TRBD1	TGTGCCAGCAGCTTGTGGGGACAGGGGCCCTATGGCTACACCTTC	CASSLWGQGPYGYTF
-	TRBV5-1	TRBJ1-2	-	TGCGCCAGCAGCACGGCTTTGGCAGGGAAAGGCTATGGCTACACCTTC	CASSTALAGKGYGYTF
-	TRBV27	TRBJ2-7	TRBD2	TGTGCCAGCAGTGCCACTAGCGATGAAACCCACGAGCAGTACTTC	CASSATSDETHEQYF
-	TRBV2	TRBJ1-2	-	TGTGCCAGCAGTGAGATGGGAGACTACACCTTC	CASSEMGDYTF
once	TRBV6-4	TRBJ1-1	TRBD1	TGTGCCAGCAGGGGGCTGGGACAGGGTGAAGCTTTCTTT	CASRGLGQGEAFF
-	TRBV7-8	TRBJ2-1	-	TGTGCCAGCAGCCTATGGGGTTACAATGAGCAGTTCTTC	CASSLWGYNEQFF
-	TRBV29-1	TRBJ1-2	-	TGCAGCGTCGGACCGACCCCAGGGGCCGGGCGTGATAACTATGGCTACACCTTC	CSVGPTPGAGRDNYGYTF
-	TRBV4-2	TRBJ2-7	TRBD2	TGTGCCAGCAGCCAAGATCCGTTTCTTCAAGCGGGGCATTCCTACGAGCAGTACTTC	CASSQDPFLQAGHSYEQYF
-	TRBV18	TRBJ2-3	-	TGTGCCAGCTCACCTGGATTCCAGGTCACAGATACGCAGTATTTT	CASSPGFQVTDTQYF
few	TRBV7-9	TRBJ1-1	TRBD1	TGTGCCAGCAGCACAGGGGGCACTGAAGCTTTCTTT	CASSTGGTEAFF
-	TRBV19	TRBJ2-3	-	TGTGCCAGTAGTATTTGGGGCACCTTGAACACAGATACGCAGTATTTT	CASSIWGTLNTDTQYF
-	TRBV4-1	TRBJ2-1	-	TGCGCCAGCAGCCTCCGGGGCAGCGTGCCCTACAATGAGCAGTTCTTC	CASSLRGSVPYNEQFF
once	TRBV29-1	TRBJ2-1	-	TGCAGCCTTCTAGGGTGGGATAACAATGAGCAGTTCTTC	CSLLGWDNNEQFF